This record covers a single T cell receptor (beta chain). Its antigen is unknown. Germline CDR1 is MDHEN and CDR2 is SYDVKM. V was pared by 2 bases and J by 5 bases, with 9 bases between. This CDR3 has 13 amino acids. This entry comes from a study of cytomegalovirus exposure and HLA in healthy donors. Study-level information: Genetic ancestry analysis placed over 75% of the 300 to 500 donors that were genotyped in the Caucasian-associated cluster.

PCR was performed using 60 Vbeta and 13 Jbeta primers. Some clones are missing from TCRdb's copy, which holds only in-frame ones; the method was immunoSEQ multiplex PCR. Of 150,000 to 170,000 clones listed, about 80% are singletons. General study points: Across HLA loci, a later analysis found differing TCR association rates, with DRB1 most and HLA-C fewest. The classifier was said to identify cytomegalovirus status with high specificity and sensitivity.

Whereas donors were nominally healthy upon sampling, unrecorded immune exposures were probable. Sequences were obtained from PBMCs. The sequence was obtained from a man aged 25-45 years in good health and CMV-seropositive. The J gene is TRBJ2-5, the V gene TRBV28; a weak D match, TRBD2 (6 bases). In DNA form, the CDR3 reads TGTGCCAGCAGTTTAGTGGGACTGGAGACCCAGTACTTC. Protein product: CASSLVGLETQYF.